These 18 T cell receptor beta chains share one sample of origin, sequenced in a study of identical twins. TCRdb re-called the 5' RACE reads with MiXCR, one entry per CDR3 protein. Of 400,000 to 650,000 distinct CDR3 sequences in the sample, 20% to 25% were seen once. Separately, the same data were catalogued under a study of T cells expressing NK-cell markers.

The sequencing input was CD4+ T cells sorted from blood. These receptors all stem from a woman aged 18-29 years in good health.

The gene calls are TRBV12-3 or TRBV12-4 and TRBJ2-2, with unresolved D. The CDR3 loop spans 15 amino acids. With 10 bases removed from V and 6 bases from J, the gap between germline ends came to 21 bases. The CDR3 DNA reads TGTGCCACCCACGTTCGCCCCCAAGGCGCCGGGGAGCTGTTTTTT. It specifies CATHVRPQGAGELFF.

The chain carries TRBV7-2 and TRBJ2-2; D gene unclear. The CDR3 is 16 amino acids. V was clipped by 5 bases and J by 0 bases, with 13 bases between them. The germline gives CDR1 SGHTA, CDR2 FQGNSA. CDR3 sequence (DNA): TGTGCCAGCAGCCACGGACGCTCTGCGAACACCGGGGAGCTGTTTTTT. Protein: CASSHGRSANTGELFF.

This clonotype turned up a few times. The chain uses TRBV10-2 and TRBJ2-7, with D perhaps matching TRBD2 (7 bases). CDR3 length equals 13 residues. Trimming removed 6 bases from V and 5 bases from J, with 14 bases in between. The germline V gene has CDR1 WSHSY and CDR2 SAAADI. The CDR3 DNA reads TGCGCCAGCAGAGGCGGGGGCGGCCACGAGCAGTACTTC. This translates into CASRGGGGHEQYF.

This clonotype has ten or more counts. The chain uses TRBV7-2 and TRBJ1-1; D remains unclear. Trimming removed 2 bases at V and 5 bases at J, with 9 bases between. CDR3 length equals 13 residues. CDR1 and CDR2 (germline): SGHTA, FQGNSA. CDR3 in DNA: TGTGCCAGCAGCTTACTAGAGATAACTGAAGCTTTCTTT. Protein product: CASSLLEITEAFF.

This sequence joins TRBV20-1 and TRBJ1-1, with 7 bases lining up with TRBD1. In germline, CDR1 is DFQATT, CDR2 SNEGSKA (reference sequence). The CDR3 length is 12 residues. The junction had 5 bases not matched to a gene; V was cut back by 4 bases and J by 6 bases. In nucleotides, the CDR3 is TGCAGTGCTACACCCCAGGGGGCTGAAGCTTTCTTT. Translating it yields CSATPQGAEAFF.

The rearrangement links TRBV12-3 or TRBV12-4 to TRBJ2-1; tentatively, D is TRBD2 (5 bases). The CDR3 spans 15 residues. V dropped 8 bases and J dropped 9 bases, with 23 bases sitting between them. This CDR3 is CASSPRAHELSEQFF. CDR3 bases: TGTGCCAGCTCACCGCGGGCCCATGAGTTGAGTGAGCAGTTCTTC.

V is TRBV25-1 and J is TRBJ1-2, with 7 bases identical to TRBD1. The CDR3 runs 13 residues. V lost 6 bases and J lost 4; bases outside the gene matches: 5. Germline CDR1 MGHDK, CDR2 SYGVNS. The CDR3 protein is CASSRPGGYGYTF. CDR3 nucleotides: TGTGCCAGCAGCAGGCCAGGGGGCTATGGCTACACCTTC.

This clonotype has a handful of counts. The CDR3 reads CASSLTTGQGEQYF. The CDR3 DNA reads TGCGCCAGCAGCTTGACCACAGGACAGGGCGAGCAGTACTTC. The gene calls are TRBV5-1 and TRBJ2-7; 8 nucleotides line up with TRBD1. The germline V gene has CDR1 SGHRS and CDR2 YFSETQ. The CDR3 has 14 residues. The trim removed 1 base at V and 6 bases at J, leaving 6 bases unmatched. The complete variable domain, with remaining parts taken from reference TRBV5-1 and TRBJ2-7, reads KAGVTQTPRYLIKTRGQQVTLSCSPISGHRSVSWYQQTPGQGLQFLFEYFSETQRNKGNFPGRFSGRQFSNSRSEMNVSTLELGDSALYLCASSLTTGQGEQYFGPGTRLTVT.

This clonotype was detected many times. The V call is TRBV10-3, the J call TRBJ2-7, with D perhaps given as TRBD1 or TRBD2 (5 bases each). The CDR3 is 11 residues long. The V end was cut by 2 bases, the J end by 6 bases, with 5 bases between. Germline V lookup: CDR1 ENHRY, CDR2 SYGVKD. The CDR3 sequence is CAISEGGEQYF. Written as DNA, the CDR3 is TGTGCCATCAGTGAGGGGGGCGAGCAGTACTTC.

This clonotype was seen a handful of times. The rearrangement links TRBV7-2 to TRBJ2-3, with TRBD2 identical over 9 bases. With V trimmed by 2 bases and J by 5 bases, 5 bases remained unmatched. This CDR3 contains 15 residues. Germline values: CDR1 SGHTA, CDR2 FQGNSA. CDR3 DNA: TGTGCCAGCAGCTTAATGGGACTAGCAGGAGATACGCAGTATTTT. It translates to CASSLMGLAGDTQYF.

This clonotype was counted between two and nine times. This sequence joins TRBV10-3 and TRBJ2-1, with D hard to call. V was pared by 4 bases and J by 10 bases, with 8 bases between. This CDR3 contains 11 residues. Germline V CDR1 and CDR2: ENHRY, SYGVKD. CDR3 nucleotide sequence: TGTGCCATCAGTGTTAGTGAGGAGCAGTTCTTC. Translated: CAISVSEEQFF.

V gene TRBV6-5 combines with J gene TRBJ1-3; D ambiguous. Germline CDR1 and CDR2: MNHEY and SVGAGI. There are 14 residues in the CDR3. The V end was cut by 0 bases, the J end by 0 bases, with 3 bases between. The CDR3 DNA reads TGTGCCAGCAGTTACTCTTCCTCTGGAAACACCATATATTTT. Translation gives CASSYSSSGNTIYF.

This clonotype showed up just a few times. V usage is TRBV20-1 and J usage is TRBJ2-2; D is perhaps TRBD2 (5 bases). Germline CDR1 reads DFQATT; CDR2 reads SNEGSKA (reference sequence). The CDR3 is 14 residues long. V lost 2 bases and J lost 3, with 10 bases in between. The CDR3, as DNA: TGCAGTGCTAGACCGGGAAGATACACCGGGGAGCTGTTTTTT. Translating it yields CSARPGRYTGELFF.

The chain uses TRBV10-3 and TRBJ2-7; perhaps TRBD1 as D (5 bases). The V and J ends lost 4 bases and 5 bases respectively, with 15 bases between them. The CDR3 is 14 amino acids. CDR1 ENHRY and CDR2 SYGVKD come from the germline V gene. The CDR3 region has the DNA TGTGCCATCAGTGCAAGGGGTGAAAAAAACGAGCAGTACTTC. Residues: CAISARGEKNEQYF.

This chain uses TRBV29-1 with TRBJ2-3; perhaps TRBD2 as D (5 bases). In germline, CDR1 is SQVTM, CDR2 ANQGSEA. V was shortened by 6 bases and J by 6 bases, with 13 bases between the two germline ends. This CDR3 region has 12 residues. The CDR3 sequence: CSVGRGPDTQYF. CDR3 in DNA: TGCAGCGTGGGGAGAGGGCCCGATACGCAGTATTTT.

In its sample, this clonotype was seen many times. The chain has TRBV6-6 and TRBJ1-1; D not resolved. CDR3 length: 13 amino acids. Germline loops: CDR1 MNHNY, CDR2 SVGAGI (reference sequence). The V and J ends lost 6 bases and 3 bases respectively, with 11 bases between them. In nucleotides, the CDR3 is TGTGCCAGCAGCCTACAGTTTTACACTGAAGCTTTCTTT. Translation gives CASSLQFYTEAFF.

The CDR3 region is CASSKWTGTGEQYF. The CDR3 DNA reads as TGTGCCAGCAGCAAATGGACAGGGACGGGCGAGCAGTACTTC. The V call is TRBV5-6, the J call TRBJ2-7; 8 nucleotides agree with TRBD1. This CDR3 is built from 14 residues. V gave up 4 bases and J gave up 6 bases; unmatched junction bases: 9. Germline V gene sequence: CDR1 SGHDT, CDR2 YYEEEE. Full variable domain (missing parts from reference TRBV5-6 and TRBJ2-7): DAGVTQSPTHLIKTRGQQVTLRCSPKSGHDTVSWYQQALGQGPQFIFQYYEEEERQRGNFPDRFSGHQFPNYSSELNVNALLLGDSALYLCASSKWTGTGEQYFGPGTRLTVT.

Only a few counts were recorded for this clonotype. V is TRBV7-2 and J is TRBJ2-1; 7 bases align to TRBD2. The CDR3 is 15 residues long. Germline V gene lookup returns CDR1 SGHTA and CDR2 FQGNSA. Trimming took 1 base from V and 4 from J; bases not matched to a gene: 4. Here the CDR3 reads CASSLVGTTYNEQFF. CDR3 DNA: TGTGCCAGCAGCTTAGTTGGGACTACTTACAATGAGCAGTTCTTC.